This T cell receptor (beta chain) emerged from a study of shared clonotypes between healthy human individuals. Background on the study: CD8 memory received one plate per donor, CD8 naive two, CD4 memory three and CD4 naive three.

Sorted-subset replicate PCRs used around 200 ng DNA, 25,000 to 30,000 T cell genomes. The table came from immunoSEQ multiplex PCR; TCRdb's copy has only in-frame clones and leaves some out. Of 550,000 to 800,000 clones in the sample, roughly 70% were seen once. Worth noting for this clone: Its antigen remains unknown.

V dropped 2 bases and J dropped 7 bases, with 8 bases sitting between them. CDR1 is SGHAT and CDR2 is FQNNGV in the germline V gene. The CDR3 loop spans 13 amino acids. Study outcomes and limitations: Shared across a few donors were around 5% of the naive CD4 clonotypes.

The chain links TRBV11-2 to TRBJ2-2; D uncertain. The receptor's source is a woman in her 30s in good health. Sequenced material: memory CD4+ T cells sorted from blood. Sample subset: CD45RA-negative fraction. CDR3 sequence reads: CASSLRVFGELFF. The CDR3 coding sequence is TGTGCCAGCAGCTTAAGGGTTTTCGGGGAGCTGTTTTTT.